One sample yielded the 28 T cell receptor beta chains listed below, sequenced in a study of blood T cell repertoires in COVID-19. TCRdb's copy holds only in-frame clones and misses some; the assay was immunoSEQ multiplex PCR. The sample shows around 260,000 clones, approximately 92% of them seen only once. Sequencing was performed on peripheral blood. These receptors all come from a person aged 18-29 years with COVID-19, enrolled during active disease.

The gene calls are TRBV28 and TRBJ1-6; D is possibly TRBD1 (6 bases). The ends were cut back, 5 bases at V and 5 bases at J, with 10 bases in the middle. The CDR3 consists of 14 residues. Germline assignment: CDR1 MDHEN and CDR2 SYDVKM. CDR3 coding DNA: TGTGCCAGCAGTCACGGACAGAATAATTCACCCCTCCACTTT. It specifies CASSHGQNNSPLHF. The full variable domain, in which reference TRBV28 and TRBJ1-6 provide the parts outside the CDR3, is DVKVTQSSRYLVKRTGEKVFLECVQDMDHENMFWYRQDPGLGLRLIYFSYDVKMKEKGDIPEGYSVSREKKERFSLILESASTNQTSMYLCASSHGQNNSPLHFGNGTRLTVT.

V is TRBV4-1 and J is TRBJ2-5; 15 bases fit TRBD2. With V trimmed by 2 bases and J by 2 bases, 6 bases remained unmatched. This CDR3 is built from 18 residues. Germline CDR1 and CDR2: MGHRA and YSYEKL. Here the CDR3 DNA reads TGCGCCAGCAGCCAAATTGGACTAGCGGGAGGGCAACAAGAGACCCAGTACTTC. Protein product: CASSQIGLAGGQQETQYF.

V usage is TRBV19 and J usage is TRBJ1-1; D call uncertain. Germline CDR1 and CDR2: LNHDA and SQIVND (reference sequence). Trimming removed 7 bases at V and 7 bases at J, with 22 bases between. This CDR3 has 15 amino acids. CDR3 in amino acids: CASTDSGRWDGEAFF. CDR3 in DNA: TGTGCCAGTACAGATTCGGGGAGATGGGATGGTGAAGCTTTCTTT.

This chain links TRBV14 with TRBJ1-2; 7 positions match TRBD1. With 1 base clipped from V and 8 bases from J, the junction kept 13 bases outside the gene matches. The CDR3 contains 16 residues. Germline values: CDR1 SGHDN, CDR2 FVKESK. The CDR3 nucleotides are TGTGCCAGCAGCCAAGTCCCTACAGCCAGGGGGAACGGCTACACCTTC. Translating it yields CASSQVPTARGNGYTF.

The chain carries TRBV3-1 (or the pseudogene TRBV3-2) and TRBJ2-1; weak D call: TRBD2 (6 bases). The ends were cut back, 0 bases at V and 0 bases at J, with 12 bases in the middle. Per germline, CDR1 LGHDT and CDR2 YNNKEL (reference sequence). This CDR3 has 17 amino acids. In DNA, the CDR3 is TGTGCCAGCAGCCAAGAAAGGGCGGAGGGCTCCTACAATGAGCAGTTCTTC. The encoded protein is CASSQERAEGSYNEQFF.

The chain recombines TRBV27 with TRBJ1-1; D not certain. Trimming stripped 5 bases from V and 10 bases from J, with 20 bases between. CDR3 size: 14 residues. CDR1 and CDR2 from the germline V gene are MNHEY and SMNVEV (reference sequence). The CDR3: CASSQTPSLEGAFF. CDR3 nucleotides: TGTGCCAGCAGTCAAACTCCCTCCCTAGAGGGAGCTTTCTTT.

This clone has only one observation. The gene calls are TRBV21-1 and TRBJ1-3; no check of the table's D call, TRBD1, against the DNA was made. TRBV21-1 is noted as a pseudogene. The CDR3 runs 14 residues. The CDR3 sequence is CASSSQVSGNTIYF. In DNA form, the CDR3 reads TGTGCCAGCAGCTCCCAGGTGTCTGGAAACACCATATATTTT.

The chain uses TRBV5-6 and TRBJ2-7, with D tentatively TRBD2 (5 bases). Per germline, CDR1 SGHDT and CDR2 YYEEEE. V lost 0 bases, J lost 4 bases, and 14 bases lay in between. CDR3 size: 15 residues. CDR3 protein: CASSLDGERWYEQYF. The CDR3 DNA follows: TGTGCCAGCAGCTTGGACGGGGAAAGGTGGTACGAGCAGTACTTC.

The CDR3 nucleotides read TGTGCCACCGCGCCCGATGAGCAGTTCTTC. Translated, it gives CATAPDEQFF. The chain recombines TRBV24-1 with TRBJ2-1; D gene unclear. V shed 9 bases and J shed 8 bases, with 7 bases lying between them. Germline V lookup: CDR1 KGHDR, CDR2 SFDVKD. The CDR3 covers 10 residues.

This chain joins TRBV18 and TRBJ1-2; D unclear. Germline lookup yields CDR1 KGHSH and CDR2 LQKENI. Trimming cost V 2 bases and J 5 bases, with 18 bases left between them. This CDR3 contains 16 residues. CDR3 protein: CASSPEAGETLYGYTF. CDR3 nucleotide sequence: TGTGCCAGCTCACCAGAGGCGGGAGAAACCCTATATGGCTACACCTTC.

In DNA, the CDR3 is TGTGCCAGCAGCTTAGCAGGGGGCGCGGCAGGAAACACCATATATTTT. This gives the protein CASSLAGGAAGNTIYF. V gene TRBV11-2 combines with J gene TRBJ1-3; TRBD1 aligns across 8 bases. This CDR3 region has 16 residues. The germline V gene has CDR1 SGHAT and CDR2 FQNNGV. The V gene end was trimmed by 1 base and the J gene end by 4 bases; junction bases not matched to a gene: 6.

V is TRBV5-4 and J is TRBJ2-1, with TRBD2 as a possible D gene (5 bases). This CDR3 spans 14 amino acids. The V gene lost 6 bases and the J gene lost 10 bases, with 20 bases spanning the gap. CDR1 and CDR2 (germline): SGHNT, YYREEE (reference sequence). This chain's CDR3 is CASTSAASLGEQFF. The CDR3 coding sequence is TGTGCCAGCACCTCAGCGGCCTCTCTAGGGGAGCAGTTCTTC.

This clone appeared a single time. The chain links TRBV15 to TRBJ1-2; no reliable D call. The V end was cut by 1 base, the J end by 4 bases, with 13 bases between. The CDR3 totals 15 residues. Germline CDR1 reads LNHNV; CDR2 reads YYDKDF (reference sequence). Written as DNA, the CDR3 is TGTGCCACCAGCAGAGGACGGAGTTCTGGCTATGGCTACACCTTC. Protein product: CATSRGRSSGYGYTF. Variable domain in full (rest from reference TRBV15 and TRBJ1-2): DAMVIQNPRYQVTQFGKPVTLSCSQTLNHNVMYWYQQKSSQAPKLLFHYYDKDFNNEADTPDNFQSRRPNTSFCFLDIRSPGLGDTAMYLCATSRGRSSGYGYTFGSGTRLTVV.

The V call is TRBV4-1, the J call TRBJ2-1, with 13 bases matching TRBD2. Germline assignment: CDR1 MGHRA and CDR2 YSYEKL. The CDR3 runs to 19 residues. J was trimmed by 0 bases and V by 1 base; bases with no gene match: 6. This chain's CDR3 is CASSQGLAGGPSSYNEQFF. The CDR3 DNA follows: TGCGCCAGCAGCCAAGGACTAGCGGGAGGACCGAGCTCCTACAATGAGCAGTTCTTC.

This chain uses TRBV9 with TRBJ2-5; 9 bases align to TRBD2. The CDR3 spans 15 residues. The germline gives CDR1 SGDLS, CDR2 YYNGEE. V shed 2 bases and J 5 bases; nucleotides not matched to a gene: 7. Written as DNA, the CDR3 is TGTGCCAGCAGCGTTAGCGGGAGTAGGGCGGAGACCCAGTACTTC. This sequence encodes CASSVSGSRAETQYF.

The CDR3 loop is CASSSITSGLTDTQYF. The CDR3 nucleotides read TGTGCCAGCAGCTCGATTACTAGCGGACTCACAGATACGCAGTATTTT. The chain has TRBV7-8 and TRBJ2-3, with TRBD2 matching 8 bases. V trimming: 4 bases; J trimming: 2 bases; junction bases outside the gene matches: 8. CDR1 SGHVS and CDR2 FQNEAQ come from the germline V gene. The CDR3 contains 16 residues. Full variable domain (outside the CDR3, taken from reference TRBV7-8 and TRBJ2-3): GAGVSQSPRYKVAKRGQDVALRCDPISGHVSLFWYQQALGQGPEFLTYFQNEAQLDKSGLPSDRFFAERPEGSVSTLKIQRTQQEDSAVYLCASSSITSGLTDTQYFGPGTRLTVL.

The chain recombines TRBV5-1 with TRBJ1-1; no definite D call. Trimming left V 5 bases short and J 5 bases short, with 19 bases between. The germline V gene has CDR1 SGHRS and CDR2 YFSETQ. CDR3 size: 15 residues. The CDR3 sequence: CASRSDGGQWTEAFF. In DNA form, the CDR3 reads TGCGCCAGCAGATCGGATGGAGGGCAATGGACTGAAGCTTTCTTT.

The V call is TRBV27, the J call TRBJ2-7; TRBD2 matches at 8 bases. Trimming took 6 bases from V and 3 from J; bases not matched to a gene: 16. The length of the CDR3 is 17 residues. Germline V gene lookup returns CDR1 MNHEY and CDR2 SMNVEV (reference sequence). The CDR3 bases are TGTGCCAGCAGGGGGCTGACTAGCGCGTTGCCAGACTACGAGCAGTACTTC. This translates into CASRGLTSALPDYEQYF.

This chain links TRBV7-9 with TRBJ1-6; D gene unclear. V shed 5 bases and J shed 0 bases, with 11 bases lying between them. Germline V gene lookup returns CDR1 SEHNR and CDR2 FQNEAQ (reference sequence). CDR3 length: 16 residues. DNA of the CDR3: TGTGCCAGCAGCACTACCTCGAGCTCCTATAATTCACCCCTCCACTTT. Amino acid sequence: CASSTTSSSYNSPLHF.

The chain joins TRBV5-1 to TRBJ2-5; D gene unclear. The V gene's germline CDR1 is SGHRS and CDR2 YFSETQ. Trimming took 5 bases from V and 2 from J, leaving 7 bases between them. CDR3 length: 12 amino acids. The CDR3 spells CASRQSQETQYF. For the CDR3, the DNA is TGCGCCAGCAGACAGTCTCAAGAGACCCAGTACTTC.

The J gene is TRBJ1-4, the V gene TRBV7-2; 7 bases match TRBD1. Unmatched junction bases numbered 1, after V lost 2 bases and J lost 4 bases. The CDR3 loop spans 14 amino acids. CDR1 and CDR2 from the germline V gene are SGHTA and FQGNSA. CDR3 nucleotide sequence: TGTGCCAGCAGCTTAAGACAGGGTAATGAAAAACTGTTTTTT. Amino acid sequence: CASSLRQGNEKLFF.

The chain uses TRBV7-3 and TRBJ2-7; D unclear. Trimming shortened V by 5 bases and J by 6 bases, and 11 bases separated the two germline ends. The CDR3 loop spans 12 amino acids. CDR1 is SGHTA, CDR2 FQGTGA, per germline. CDR3 coding DNA: TGTGCCAGCAGCCCCTCCTCCCTCGAGCAGTACTTC. Its translation: CASSPSSLEQYF.

This clone came up once. This chain uses TRBV4-1 with TRBJ2-7, with 10 bases lining up with TRBD2. Unmatched junction bases numbered 11, after V lost 4 bases and J lost 2 bases. Germline CDR1 and CDR2: MGHRA and YSYEKL. The CDR3 extends over 17 amino acids. CDR3 in amino acids: CASSLGPSGSNAYEQYF. CDR3 in DNA: TGCGCCAGCAGCCTTGGCCCTAGCGGGAGCAACGCCTACGAGCAGTACTTC.

The V call is TRBV5-5, the J call TRBJ1-4, with D possibly being TRBD1 (5 bases). Trimming removed 0 bases from V and 5 bases from J, with 11 bases in between. CDR1 SGHKS and CDR2 YYEKEE come from the germline V gene (reference sequence). The CDR3 is 15 residues long. CDR3 sequence (DNA): TGTGCCAGCAGCTTGGTTTCCGGGGGAAATGAAAAACTGTTTTTT. Translated: CASSLVSGGNEKLFF.

The chain employs TRBV25-1 and TRBJ2-7; possible D gene TRBD1, 5 bases. From germline, CDR1 is MGHDK and CDR2 SYGVNS. The CDR3 totals 13 residues. Trimming shortened V by 3 bases and J by 3 bases, and 9 bases separated the two germline ends. CDR3 sequence reads: CASSEGQFYEQYF. The CDR3, as DNA: TGTGCCAGCAGTGAGGGGCAGTTCTACGAGCAGTACTTC.

The V and J genes are TRBV7-9 and TRBJ2-7; 9 bases are shared with TRBD2. Germline CDR1 reads SEHNR; CDR2 reads FQNEAQ (reference sequence). Trimming removed 5 bases from V and 6 bases from J; junction bases left unmatched: 11. There are 15 residues in the CDR3. CDR3 sequence: CASSEVAGVYPEQYF. The CDR3 DNA reads TGTGCCAGCAGCGAAGTAGCGGGAGTTTACCCCGAGCAGTACTTC.

This chain uses TRBV12-5 with TRBJ2-1; possible D gene TRBD1, 5 bases. Per the germline V gene, CDR1 is LGHNT and CDR2 is FRNRAP. There are 12 residues in the CDR3. V was shortened by 6 bases and J by 3 bases, with 6 bases between the two germline ends. CDR3 sequence: CASGTDYNEQFF. The DNA for the CDR3 is TGTGCTAGTGGGACAGACTACAATGAGCAGTTCTTC.

V gene TRBV24-1 combines with J gene TRBJ2-6; D call uncertain. Germline CDR1 is KGHDR and CDR2 is SFDVKD. The CDR3 covers 15 residues. The germline V and J ends were trimmed by 3 bases and 4 bases, with 9 bases remaining between them. The CDR3 DNA is TGTGCCACCAGTGATCCCGCGGCCGGGGCCAACGTCCTGACTTTC. Protein product: CATSDPAAGANVLTF.